This T cell receptor (beta chain) emerged from a study of technical replicates of blood from a few donors. Sequenced by immunoSEQ multiplex PCR; TCRdb stores in-frame clones only, minus some. The sample holds about 76,000 clones, around 94% seen once. The CDR3 loop spans 16 amino acids. Per the germline V gene, CDR1 is SGHDT and CDR2 is YYEEEE. V gave up 4 bases and J gave up 1 base; unmatched junction bases: 5. The sequencing input was T cells isolated from PBMCs. The V gene is TRBV5-6, the J gene TRBJ1-2; 12 bases line up with TRBD1. This TCR derives from a human donor in good health. CDR3 protein: CASSTGTGGFNYGYTF. CDR3 nucleotide sequence: TGTGCCAGCAGCACAGGGACAGGGGGCTTTAACTATGGCTACACCTTC.